This T cell receptor beta chain was captured by sequencing in a study of graft-versus-host responses after intestinal transplantation. Overall study context: Multivisceral, liver-intestinal, or isolated intestinal transplants were performed in recipients. Study-level points and caveats: GvH clones turned up in recipient marrow; some had shown up first in ileum or blood.

This clone was counted once. The target antigen is unknown. The CDR3 covers 13 residues. Germline loops: CDR1 SNHLY, CDR2 FYNNEI. The repertoire was sequenced with immunoSEQ multiplex PCR; TCRdb's copy has only in-frame clones and lacks some. The repertoire holds more than 95,000 clones, with around nine tenths as singletons. This chain joins TRBV2 and TRBJ2-5; 8 bases map to TRBD2. The J call may be in error: the DNA end matches TRBJ2-7 better. The clonotype comes from a human donor who received an intestinal transplant. The sequencing used unstimulated CD4+ T cells sorted from spleen or lymph node cells, collected before intestinal transplant. CDR3 amino acids: CASKRLATYEQYF. CDR3 in DNA: TGTGCCAGCAAGAGACTAGCGACCTACGAGCAGTACTTC.